These 18 T cell receptor beta chains came from one sample sequenced in a study of OX40 agonist ivuxolimab in advanced cancers. Produced via immunoSEQ multiplex PCR; TCRdb's table is partial and in-frame only. This sample yields some 19,000 clones, of which about 90% are seen a single time; 15% to 20% belongs to the top ten. This specimen consisted of CD4+ or CD8+ T cells sorted from blood, obtained in a trial of the OX40 agonist ivuxolimab. The source of these receptors is an adult with an advanced solid tumor such as melanoma, head and neck, liver or kidney cancer.

The chain carries TRBV2 and TRBJ1-6; D might be TRBD1 (5 bases). The CDR3 length is 17 residues. V was shortened by 8 bases and J by 1 base, with 18 bases between the two germline ends. CDR1 and CDR2 from the germline V gene are SNHLY and FYNNEI. CDR3 amino acids: CASLPIPGRSYNSPLHF. CDR3 nucleotides: TGTGCCAGCCTCCCCATCCCAGGGCGATCCTATAATTCACCCCTCCACTTT.

The CDR3 reads CASSEEREVYEQYF. The CDR3 nucleotides are TGTGCCAGCAGTGAAGAGAGGGAGGTCTACGAGCAGTACTTC. The chain is built from TRBV6-1 and TRBJ2-7, with a possible D match to TRBD2 (6 bases). From germline, CDR1 is MNHNS and CDR2 SASEGT. Trimming took 1 base from V and 3 from J, leaving 10 bases between them. The CDR3 is 14 amino acids.

This chain joins TRBV9 and TRBJ2-7; tentative D call: TRBD1 (6 bases). The length of the CDR3 is 14 residues. Trimming took off 2 bases at V and 2 bases at J, with 11 bases between the two ends. Germline CDR1 SGDLS, CDR2 YYNGEE. DNA of the CDR3: TGTGCCAGCAGCGTGGGTGGACAGACCTACGAGCAGTACTTC. Encoded protein: CASSVGGQTYEQYF.

The gene calls are TRBV6-1 and TRBJ1-5; TRBD1 aligns across 7 bases. The J segment lost 1 base and the V segment lost 5 bases, leaving 11 bases of the junction unmatched. In germline, CDR1 is MNHNS, CDR2 SASEGT. The CDR3 extends over 17 amino acids. The CDR3 sequence: CASSQDRVYFSNQPQHF. CDR3 DNA: TGTGCCAGCAGTCAAGACAGGGTCTATTTCAGCAATCAGCCCCAGCATTTT.

The V gene is TRBV19, the J gene TRBJ2-7; D possibly corresponds to TRBD1 (5 bases). Trimming left V 4 bases short and J 5 bases short, with 15 bases between. The CDR3 runs 14 residues. CDR1 and CDR2 (germline): LNHDA, SQIVND (reference sequence). The CDR3 coding sequence is TGTGCCAGTAGTACAAGGGGATCCTCGGACGAGCAGTACTTC. This gives the protein CASSTRGSSDEQYF.

The chain combines TRBV5-4 with TRBJ2-3; TRBD2 matches 13 bases. The CDR3 has 17 residues. Germline lookup yields CDR1 SGHNT and CDR2 YYREEE (reference sequence). The J segment lost 5 bases and the V segment lost 4 bases, leaving 10 bases of the junction unmatched. The CDR3 region is CASSLGLAGMGLDTQYF. In DNA form, the CDR3 reads TGTGCCAGCAGCCTGGGACTAGCGGGGATGGGCTTAGATACGCAGTATTTT.

This clone was picked up a small number of times. The chain links TRBV6-1 to TRBJ2-6, with a tentative D call TRBD1 (5 bases). This CDR3 region has 16 residues. Germline values: CDR1 MNHNS, CDR2 SASEGT. Trimming stripped 1 base from V and 0 bases from J, with 7 bases between. CDR3 region: CASSEDTGSGANVLTF. In DNA form, the CDR3 reads TGTGCCAGCAGTGAAGATACAGGCTCTGGGGCCAACGTCCTGACTTTC.

The J gene is TRBJ2-1, the V gene TRBV15; D not certain. V lost 8 bases and J 7 bases, leaving 15 bases between the germline ends. This CDR3 has 13 residues. CDR1 and CDR2 (germline): LNHNV, YYDKDF (reference sequence). The CDR3 region is CATGKRTPNEQFF. DNA of the CDR3: TGTGCCACCGGAAAGAGGACCCCAAATGAGCAGTTCTTC.

This clone occurred once. The chain combines TRBV7-9 with TRBJ2-7; D is possibly TRBD1 (6 bases). Germline CDR1 reads SEHNR; CDR2 reads FQNEAQ (reference sequence). This CDR3 comprises 12 residues. V dropped 4 bases and J dropped 4 bases, with 8 bases sitting between them. The CDR3 region is CASSSQGYEQYF. In DNA, the CDR3 is TGTGCCAGCAGCTCACAGGGATACGAGCAGTACTTC.

The chain is built from TRBV7-6 and TRBJ2-5; a weak D match, TRBD2 (6 bases). The CDR3 has 14 amino acids. Germline values: CDR1 SGHVS, CDR2 FNYEAQ. With 4 bases removed from V and 2 bases from J, the gap between germline ends came to 11 bases. The CDR3 DNA is TGTGCCAGCAGCTCAGAGGGAGGTCAAGAGACCCAGTACTTC. Its translation: CASSSEGGQETQYF.

The V and J genes are TRBV2 and TRBJ2-7, with D possibly being TRBD1 (5 bases). V was cut by 5 bases and J by 3 bases, with 17 bases left in between. Germline loops: CDR1 SNHLY, CDR2 FYNNEI. The CDR3 contains 15 residues. The CDR3, as DNA: TGTGCCAGCAGTCCCTCCCCGACAGCCTACTACGAGCAGTACTTC. Residues: CASSPSPTAYYEQYF.

This rearrangement joins TRBV7-8 to TRBJ2-7; 11 bases match TRBD2. Germline CDR1 reads SGHVS; CDR2 reads FQNEAQ. Germline trimming cut 5 bases from V and 5 bases from J; bases unmatched to any gene: 11. The CDR3 runs 16 residues. The CDR3: CASSTALAGGTDEQYF. DNA for the CDR3: TGTGCCAGCAGCACCGCCCTAGCGGGGGGAACTGACGAGCAGTACTTC.

The chain combines TRBV19 with TRBJ1-5, with 7 bases aligning to TRBD1. There are 15 residues in the CDR3. The germline V gene has CDR1 LNHDA and CDR2 SQIVND (reference sequence). The junction had 7 bases not matched to a gene; V was cut back by 5 bases and J by 3 bases. The CDR3 loop is CASSSDRVANQPQHF. The CDR3 bases are TGTGCCAGTAGTTCCGACAGGGTGGCCAATCAGCCCCAGCATTTT.

V usage is TRBV29-1 and J usage is TRBJ1-2; D not certain. This CDR3 comprises 11 residues. Trimming pared 5 bases from V and 4 bases from J, leaving 8 bases between. CDR1 and CDR2 from the germline V gene are SQVTM and ANQGSEA. The CDR3 here is CSVPFSYGYTF. The CDR3 DNA reads as TGCAGCGTTCCGTTCAGCTATGGCTACACCTTC. Complete variable domain (other parts from reference TRBV29-1 and TRBJ1-2): SAVISQKPSRDICQRGTSLTIQCQVDSQVTMMFWYRQQPGQSLTLIATANQGSEATYESGFVIDKFPISRPNLTFSTLTVSNMSPEDSSIYLCSVPFSYGYTFGSGTRLTVV.

The chain joins TRBV6-6 to TRBJ1-2, with D hard to call. Trimming removed 6 bases from V and 7 bases from J, with 6 bases in between. This CDR3 is built from 10 residues. Germline V lookup: CDR1 MNHNY, CDR2 SVGAGI (reference sequence). The CDR3 protein is CASSALGYTF. CDR3 DNA sequence: TGTGCCAGCAGCGCCCTTGGCTACACCTTC.

The chain joins TRBV28 to TRBJ1-4; D is undetermined. Germline CDR1 MDHEN, CDR2 SYDVKM. V lost 6 bases and J 6 bases, leaving 14 bases between the germline ends. CDR3 size: 14 residues. The CDR3 reads CASSLIVGDEKLFF. CDR3 coding DNA: TGTGCCAGCAGCTTGATAGTCGGCGATGAAAAACTGTTTTTT.

The chain links TRBV27 to TRBJ2-2; D is possibly TRBD1 or TRBD2 (6 bases each). Trimming shortened V by 5 bases and J by 7 bases, and 23 bases separated the two germline ends. Germline V gives CDR1 MNHEY, CDR2 SMNVEV (reference sequence). The CDR3 runs to 17 residues. In DNA form, the CDR3 reads TGTGCCAGCAGTCCATCAGACCCGGGGGCAAGTGTCGGGGAGCTGTTTTTT. It specifies CASSPSDPGASVGELFF.

This chain uses TRBV4-3 with TRBJ1-2, with a weak D call TRBD1 (5 bases). Germline CDR1 LGHNA, CDR2 YSLEER. This CDR3 has 16 residues. The germline V and J ends were trimmed by 0 bases and 8 bases, with 19 bases remaining between them. This CDR3 is CASSQEKGVLPNGYTF. Here the CDR3 DNA reads TGCGCCAGCAGCCAAGAAAAAGGGGTACTACCCAACGGCTACACCTTC.